The clone carrying this T cell receptor (beta chain) was seen repeatedly, ten times or more. The V end lost 1 base, the J end lost 4 bases, and 13 bases lay between the germline ends. Germline lookup yields CDR1 SQVTM and CDR2 ANQGSEA. The CDR3 loop spans 14 amino acids. This sample is drawn from a study of T cells in Graves' hyperthyroidism and ophthalmopathy. The source material, RNA transcripts, was used to amplify TCR beta CDR3 regions. First-round RT-PCR targeting the TCR CDR3 was performed with the HTBI primer set. TCRdb processed the multiplex PCR reads anew with MiXCR; each CDR3 protein has one entry. The sample includes 350,000 to 450,000 distinct CDR3 sequences, around 15% of them seen just once.

The V gene is TRBV29-1, the J gene TRBJ2-5; possible D gene TRBD2, 6 bases. The sample consisted of blood. This clonotype was sampled from a man aged 45-65 years with Graves' ophthalmopathy. CDR3 DNA: TGCAGCGTTGAAGGGCACAAGGAGGGAGAGACCCAGTACTTC. Amino acid sequence: CSVEGHKEGETQYF.